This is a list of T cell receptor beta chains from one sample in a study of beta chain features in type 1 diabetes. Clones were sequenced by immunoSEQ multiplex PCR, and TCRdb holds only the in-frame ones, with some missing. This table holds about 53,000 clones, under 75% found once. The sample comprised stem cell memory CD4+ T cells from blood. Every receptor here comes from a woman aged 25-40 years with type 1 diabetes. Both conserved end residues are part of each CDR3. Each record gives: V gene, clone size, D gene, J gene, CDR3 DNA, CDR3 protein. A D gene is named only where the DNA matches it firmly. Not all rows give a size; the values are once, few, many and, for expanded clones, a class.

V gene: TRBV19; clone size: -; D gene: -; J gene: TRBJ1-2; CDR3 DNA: TGTGCCAGTACCCCTACCTGGGAGGGTTATGGCTACACCTTC; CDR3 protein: CASTPTWEGYGYTF
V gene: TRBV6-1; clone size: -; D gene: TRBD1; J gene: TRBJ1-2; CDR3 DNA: TGTGCCAGCAACCCGGACAGGGGAGCTAACTATGGCTACACCTTC; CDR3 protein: CASNPDRGANYGYTF
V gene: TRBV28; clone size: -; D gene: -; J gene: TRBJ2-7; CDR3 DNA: TGTGCCAGCAGTCCCGTCGGGCGGACAACATACTACGAGCAGTACTTC; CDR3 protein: CASSPVGRTTYYEQYF
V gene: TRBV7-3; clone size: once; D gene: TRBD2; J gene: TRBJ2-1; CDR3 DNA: TGTGCCAGCAGCTTAACAGGACTAGCGGGAGGGTCCAATGAGCAGTTCTTC; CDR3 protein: CASSLTGLAGGSNEQFF
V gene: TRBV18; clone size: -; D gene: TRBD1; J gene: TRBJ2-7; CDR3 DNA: TGTGCCAGCTCACCACCCGGACAGGGGGCCTACGAGCAGTACTTC; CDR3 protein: CASSPPGQGAYEQYF
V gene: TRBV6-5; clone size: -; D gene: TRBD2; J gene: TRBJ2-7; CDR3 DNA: TGTGCCAGCAGTTTGGGGGGGTTTCAACCCTACGAGCAGTACTTC; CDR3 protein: CASSLGGFQPYEQYF
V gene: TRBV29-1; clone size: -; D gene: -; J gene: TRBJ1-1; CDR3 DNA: TGCAGCGTCCAAAACACTGAAGCTTTCTTT; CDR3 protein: CSVQNTEAFF
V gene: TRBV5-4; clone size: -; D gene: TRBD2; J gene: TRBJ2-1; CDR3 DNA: TGTGCCAGCAGCCCAGCAGGGACTAGCGGGAGGAATGAGCAGTTCTTC; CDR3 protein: CASSPAGTSGRNEQFF
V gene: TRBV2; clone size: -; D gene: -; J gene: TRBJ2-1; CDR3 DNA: TGTGCCAGCAGTGGACAGGGAGGTGTCTGGGATGAGCAGTTCTTC; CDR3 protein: CASSGQGGVWDEQFF
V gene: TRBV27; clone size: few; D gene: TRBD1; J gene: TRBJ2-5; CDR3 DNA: TGTGCCAGCAACCCAGGGACAGCAATCCAAGAGACCCAGTACTTC; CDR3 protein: CASNPGTAIQETQYF
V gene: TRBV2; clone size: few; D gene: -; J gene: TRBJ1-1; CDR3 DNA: TGTGCCAGCAAGATGAGGAACACTGAAGCTTTCTTT; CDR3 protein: CASKMRNTEAFF
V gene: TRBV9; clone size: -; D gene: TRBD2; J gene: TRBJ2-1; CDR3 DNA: TGTGCCAGCTCGCTCTCGGGGGGTGGGTACTACAATGAGCAGTTCTTC; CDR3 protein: CASSLSGGGYYNEQFF
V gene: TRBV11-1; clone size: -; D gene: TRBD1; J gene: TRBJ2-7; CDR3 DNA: TGTGCCAGCAGCCTCGGGACAGGGGCAACCTACGAGCAGTACTTC; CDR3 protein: CASSLGTGATYEQYF
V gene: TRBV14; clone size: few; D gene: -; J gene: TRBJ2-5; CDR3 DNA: TGTGCCAGCAGCCGCCGGGACTGGAGGGAGACCCAGTACTTC; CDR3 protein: CASSRRDWRETQYF
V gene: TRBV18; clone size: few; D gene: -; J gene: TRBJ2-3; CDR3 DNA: TGTGCCAGCTCACCACCCGGGACAGATACGCAGTATTTT; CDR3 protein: CASSPPGTDTQYF
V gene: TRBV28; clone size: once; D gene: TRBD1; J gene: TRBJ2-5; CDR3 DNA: TGTGCCAGCAGTCCCCCCCGGACAGGGCAAGAGACCCAGTACTTC; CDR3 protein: CASSPPRTGQETQYF
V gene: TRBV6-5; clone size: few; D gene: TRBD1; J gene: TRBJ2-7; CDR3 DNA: TGTGCCAGCAGTGCCCCCGGGACAGACTACGAGCAGTACTTC; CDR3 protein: CASSAPGTDYEQYF
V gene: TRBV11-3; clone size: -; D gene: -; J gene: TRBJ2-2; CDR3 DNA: TGTGCCAGCAGCTTAGTGGCGGGATTGGGCACCGGGGAGCTGTTTTTT; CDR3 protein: CASSLVAGLGTGELFF
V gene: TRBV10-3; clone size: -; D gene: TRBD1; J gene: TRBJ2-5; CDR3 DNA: TGTGCCATCAGCCGGGACAGGGGGCTCCAGTACTTC; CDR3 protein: CAISRDRGLQYF
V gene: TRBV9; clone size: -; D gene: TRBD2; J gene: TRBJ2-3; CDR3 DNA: TGTGCCAGCAGCCGAACTAGCGGGAGGGATACGCAGTATTTT; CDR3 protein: CASSRTSGRDTQYF
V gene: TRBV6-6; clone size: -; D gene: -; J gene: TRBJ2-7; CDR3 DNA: TGTGCCAGCAGTTACTCGGGACTTCGGCGCGAGCAGTACTTC; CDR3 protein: CASSYSGLRREQYF
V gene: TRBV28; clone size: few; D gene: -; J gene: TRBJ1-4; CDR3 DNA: TGTGCCAGCGGTAGATCGGCAACTAATGAAAAACTGTTTTTT; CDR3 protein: CASGRSATNEKLFF
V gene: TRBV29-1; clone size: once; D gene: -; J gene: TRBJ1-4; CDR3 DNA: TGCAGCGTTGAAGCCTCGATCGGGACAACTAATGAAAAACTGTTTTTT; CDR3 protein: CSVEASIGTTNEKLFF
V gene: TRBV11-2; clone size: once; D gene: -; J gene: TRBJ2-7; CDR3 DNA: TGTGCCAGCAGCTTAGGCAGGAACGAGCAGTACTTC; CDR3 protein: CASSLGRNEQYF
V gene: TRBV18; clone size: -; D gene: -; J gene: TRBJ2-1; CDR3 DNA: TGTGCCAGCTCACCACCGACGGGTCTTTCCTCCAATGAGCAGTTCTTC; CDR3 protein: CASSPPTGLSSNEQFF
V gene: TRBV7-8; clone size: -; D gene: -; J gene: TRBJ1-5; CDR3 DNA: TGTGCCAGCACTCTCCCCGGGGGGGATCAGCCCCAGCATTTT; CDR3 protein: CASTLPGGDQPQHF
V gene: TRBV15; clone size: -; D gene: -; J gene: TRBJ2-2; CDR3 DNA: TGTGCCACCGGAGGAGAGTTTACCGGGGAGCTGTTTTTT; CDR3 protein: CATGGEFTGELFF
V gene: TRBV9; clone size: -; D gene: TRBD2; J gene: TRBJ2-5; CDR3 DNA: TGTGCCAGCAGCGGTGAGGGACTATTCAAGACCCAGTACTTC; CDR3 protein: CASSGEGLFKTQYF
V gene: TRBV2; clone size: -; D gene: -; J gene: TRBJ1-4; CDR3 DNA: TGTGCCAGCAGTTTCTACAGGGCCGCCCTGTTTTTT; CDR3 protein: CASSFYRAALFF
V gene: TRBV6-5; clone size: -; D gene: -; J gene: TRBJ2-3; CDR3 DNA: TGTGCCAGCAAGGAGGATTACACAGATACGCAGTATTTT; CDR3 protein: CASKEDYTDTQYF
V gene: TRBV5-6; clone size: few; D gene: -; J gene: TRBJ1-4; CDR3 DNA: TGTGCCAGCAGCTACACAGGGTTGGTGACCCCCGATTATGAAAAACTGTTTTTT; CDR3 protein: CASSYTGLVTPDYEKLFF
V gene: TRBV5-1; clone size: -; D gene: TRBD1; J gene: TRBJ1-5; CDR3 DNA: TGCGCCAGCAGCACCGGGACAGGGGTAGTACAGCCCCAGCATTTT; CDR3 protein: CASSTGTGVVQPQHF
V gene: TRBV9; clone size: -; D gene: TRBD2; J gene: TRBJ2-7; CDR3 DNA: TGTGCCAGCAGCGTAGACGTACTAGCGGGAGAACAGTACTTC; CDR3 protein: CASSVDVLAGEQYF
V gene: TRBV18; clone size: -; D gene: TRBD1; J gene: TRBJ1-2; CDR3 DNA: TGTGCCAGCTCACCATCGGGACAGGGAGCAGCTGGCTACACCTTC; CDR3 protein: CASSPSGQGAAGYTF
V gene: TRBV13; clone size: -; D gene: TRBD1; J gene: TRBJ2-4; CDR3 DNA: TGTGCCAGCAGAAACGACAAGGACAGGGGGAGTGACAAAAACATTCAGTACTTC; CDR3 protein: CASRNDKDRGSDKNIQYF
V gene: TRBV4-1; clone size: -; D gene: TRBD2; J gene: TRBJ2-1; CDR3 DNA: TGCGCCAGCAGCCAAGTAGGACTAGCGACCCCCGGTGAGCAGTTCTTC; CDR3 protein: CASSQVGLATPGEQFF
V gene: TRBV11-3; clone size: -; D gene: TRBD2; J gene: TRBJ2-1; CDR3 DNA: TGTGCCAGCAGCTTAGGAGGTGGGAGGGAATCAAGCTCCTACAATGAGCAGTTCTTC; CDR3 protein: CASSLGGGRESSSYNEQFF